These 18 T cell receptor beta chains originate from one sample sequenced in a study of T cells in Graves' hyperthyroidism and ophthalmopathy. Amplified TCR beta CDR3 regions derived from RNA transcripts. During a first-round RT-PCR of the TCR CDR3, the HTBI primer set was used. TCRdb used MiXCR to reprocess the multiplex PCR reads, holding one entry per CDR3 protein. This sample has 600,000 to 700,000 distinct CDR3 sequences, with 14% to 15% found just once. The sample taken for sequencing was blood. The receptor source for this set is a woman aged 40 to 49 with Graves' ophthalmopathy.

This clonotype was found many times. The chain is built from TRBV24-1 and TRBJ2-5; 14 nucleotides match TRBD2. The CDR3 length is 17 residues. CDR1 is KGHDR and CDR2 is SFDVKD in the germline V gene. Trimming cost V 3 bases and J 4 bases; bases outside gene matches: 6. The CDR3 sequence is CATSDPRLAGGLETQYF. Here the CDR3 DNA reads TGTGCCACCAGTGATCCTCGACTAGCGGGAGGGCTAGAGACCCAGTACTTC.

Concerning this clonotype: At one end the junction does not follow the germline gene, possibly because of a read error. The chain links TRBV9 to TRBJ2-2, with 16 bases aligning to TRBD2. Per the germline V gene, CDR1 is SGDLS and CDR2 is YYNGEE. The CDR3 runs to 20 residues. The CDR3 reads CASSATGTSGRASLGGELVF. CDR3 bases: TGTGCCAGCAGCGCGACCGGGACTAGCGGGAGGGCCTCCTTAGGGGGGGAGCTGGTTTTT.

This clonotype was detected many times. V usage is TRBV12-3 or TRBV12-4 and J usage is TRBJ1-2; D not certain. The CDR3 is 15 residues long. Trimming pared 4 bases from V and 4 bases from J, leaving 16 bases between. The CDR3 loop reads CASSSSDGGIYGYTF. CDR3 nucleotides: TGTGCCAGCAGTTCCTCGGACGGAGGAATCTATGGCTACACCTTC.

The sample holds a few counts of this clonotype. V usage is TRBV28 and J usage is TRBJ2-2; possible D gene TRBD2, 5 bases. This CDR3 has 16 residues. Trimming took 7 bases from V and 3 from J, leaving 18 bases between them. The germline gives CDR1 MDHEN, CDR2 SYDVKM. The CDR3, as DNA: TGTGCCAGCACGGGGTCGTTTGGGGTCTACACCGGGGAGCTGTTTTTT. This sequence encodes CASTGSFGVYTGELFF.

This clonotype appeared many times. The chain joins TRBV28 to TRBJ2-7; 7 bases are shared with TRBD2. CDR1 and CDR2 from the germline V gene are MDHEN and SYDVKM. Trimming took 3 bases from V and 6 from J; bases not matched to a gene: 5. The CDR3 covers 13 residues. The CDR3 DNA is TGTGCCAGCAGTTTTCGAGCTAGCGGCGAGCAGTACTTC. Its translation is CASSFRASGEQYF.

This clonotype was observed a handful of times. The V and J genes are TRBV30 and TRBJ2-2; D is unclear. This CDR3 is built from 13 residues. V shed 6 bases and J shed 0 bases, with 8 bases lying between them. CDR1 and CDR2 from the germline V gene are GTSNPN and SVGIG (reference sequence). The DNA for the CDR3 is TGTGCCTGCAACACAGCGAACACCGGGGAGCTGTTTTTT. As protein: CACNTANTGELFF.

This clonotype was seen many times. The CDR3, as DNA: TGTGCCAGCAGCGTAGTGTGCAGGGTGCTCTACGAGCAGTACTTC. Translation gives CASSVVCRVLYEQYF. This chain uses TRBV9 with TRBJ2-7; D is perhaps TRBD1 (5 bases). Germline lookup yields CDR1 SGDLS and CDR2 YYNGEE. Trimming removed 0 bases at V and 3 bases at J, with 13 bases between. The CDR3 is 15 amino acids.

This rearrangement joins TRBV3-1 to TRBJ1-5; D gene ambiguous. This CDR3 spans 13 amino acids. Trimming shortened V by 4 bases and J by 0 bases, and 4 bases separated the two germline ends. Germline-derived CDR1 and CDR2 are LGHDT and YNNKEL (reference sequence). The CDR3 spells CASSPPSNQPQHF. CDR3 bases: TGTGCCAGCAGCCCGCCTAGCAATCAGCCCCAGCATTTT.

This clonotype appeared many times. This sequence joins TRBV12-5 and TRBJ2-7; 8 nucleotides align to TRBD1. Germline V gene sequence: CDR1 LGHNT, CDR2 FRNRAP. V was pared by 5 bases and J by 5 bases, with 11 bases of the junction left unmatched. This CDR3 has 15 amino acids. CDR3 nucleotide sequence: TGTGCTAGTGGTAACCCAGGGGGCGCGTTCCACGAGCAGTACTTC. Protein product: CASGNPGGAFHEQYF.

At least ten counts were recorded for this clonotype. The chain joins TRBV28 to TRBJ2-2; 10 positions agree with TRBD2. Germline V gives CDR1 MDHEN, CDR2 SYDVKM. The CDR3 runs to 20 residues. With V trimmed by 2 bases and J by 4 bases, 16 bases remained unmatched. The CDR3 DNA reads TGTGCCAGCAGTTTACTCCGAAGAGCGGGAGGGCCTAGGGGCACCGGGGAGCTGTTTTTT. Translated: CASSLLRRAGGPRGTGELFF.

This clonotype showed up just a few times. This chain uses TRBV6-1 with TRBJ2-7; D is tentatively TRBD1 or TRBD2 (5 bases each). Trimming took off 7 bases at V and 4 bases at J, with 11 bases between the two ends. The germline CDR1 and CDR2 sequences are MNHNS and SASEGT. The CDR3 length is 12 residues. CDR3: CASKRGRYEQYF. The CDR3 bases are TGTGCCAGCAAGAGGGGCAGATACGAGCAGTACTTC.

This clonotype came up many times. CDR3 residues: CATSREGLGVNEQYF. The CDR3 nucleotides are TGTGCCACCAGCAGAGAGGGACTTGGGGTCAACGAGCAGTACTTC. The chain joins TRBV15 to TRBJ2-7; D might be TRBD2 (6 bases). There are 15 residues in the CDR3. V was cut by 0 bases and J by 5 bases, with 14 bases left in between. Germline V CDR1 and CDR2: LNHNV, YYDKDF (reference sequence).

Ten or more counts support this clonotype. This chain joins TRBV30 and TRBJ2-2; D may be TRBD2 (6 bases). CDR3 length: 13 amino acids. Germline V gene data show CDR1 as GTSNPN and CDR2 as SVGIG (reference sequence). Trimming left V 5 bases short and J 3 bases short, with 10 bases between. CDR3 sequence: CAWGEEDTGELFF. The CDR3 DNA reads TGTGCCTGGGGGGAGGAGGACACCGGGGAGCTGTTTTTT.

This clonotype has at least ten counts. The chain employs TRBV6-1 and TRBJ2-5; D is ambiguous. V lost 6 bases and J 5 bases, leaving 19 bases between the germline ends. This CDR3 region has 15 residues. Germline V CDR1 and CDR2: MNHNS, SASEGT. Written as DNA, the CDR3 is TGTGCCAGCAGCCACGGCCTAACGGACGGGGAGACCCAGTACTTC. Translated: CASSHGLTDGETQYF.

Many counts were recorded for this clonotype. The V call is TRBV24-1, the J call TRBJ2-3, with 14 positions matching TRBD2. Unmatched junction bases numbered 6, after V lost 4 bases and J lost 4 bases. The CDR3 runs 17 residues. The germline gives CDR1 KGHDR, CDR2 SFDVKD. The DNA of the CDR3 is TGTGCCACCAGTGACAGGACTAGCGGGAGGATCGCAGATACGCAGTATTTT. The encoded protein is CATSDRTSGRIADTQYF.

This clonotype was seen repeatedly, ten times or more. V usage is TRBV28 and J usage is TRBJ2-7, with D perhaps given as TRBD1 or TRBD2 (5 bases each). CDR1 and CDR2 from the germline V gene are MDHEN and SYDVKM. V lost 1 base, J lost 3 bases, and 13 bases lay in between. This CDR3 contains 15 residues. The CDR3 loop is CASSLSRGAGYEQYF. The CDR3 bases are TGTGCCAGCAGTTTATCGAGAGGGGCGGGCTACGAGCAGTACTTC.

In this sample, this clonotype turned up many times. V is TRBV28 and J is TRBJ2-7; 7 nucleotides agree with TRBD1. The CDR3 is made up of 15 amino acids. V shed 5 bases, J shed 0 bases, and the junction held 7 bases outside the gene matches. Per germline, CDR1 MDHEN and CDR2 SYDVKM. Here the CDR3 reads CASSIQGTSSYEQYF. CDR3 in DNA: TGTGCCAGCAGTATACAGGGGACCTCCTCCTACGAGCAGTACTTC.

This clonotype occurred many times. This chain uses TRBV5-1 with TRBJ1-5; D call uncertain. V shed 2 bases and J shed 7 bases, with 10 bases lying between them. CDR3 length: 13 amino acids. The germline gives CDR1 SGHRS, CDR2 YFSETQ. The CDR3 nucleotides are TGCGCCAGCAGCTTCAAGGGTGGGCAGCCCCAGCATTTT. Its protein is CASSFKGGQPQHF.